Listed here is a single T cell receptor (beta chain). Profiled with immunoSEQ multiplex PCR; TCRdb holds only in-frame clones, not every one. The table records 150,000 to 200,000 clones, approximately 90% of them present only once. The sample is drawn from a study of control samples from healthy donors and cancer patients. CDR1 and CDR2 from the germline V gene are MDHEN and SYDVKM. This CDR3 is 14 amino acids long. The ends were cut back, 1 base at V and 7 bases at J, with 13 bases in the middle. The chain has TRBV28 and TRBJ1-2; perhaps TRBD1 as D (5 bases). The sequencing input was blood. This sequence originates from a man in his thirties or forties in good health. As DNA, the CDR3 is TGTGCCAGCAGTTTATACAGGCCTTTGGGTGGCTACACCTTC. Protein product: CASSLYRPLGGYTF.